Given below is one T cell receptor beta chain in context. Its antigen is as yet unknown. This record comes from a study of multiple sclerosis patients with progressive multifocal leukoencephalopathy. Whole-study results and caveats: Before and during natalizumab, the clones expanded at PML already existed.

The CDR3 has 16 amino acids. After removal of 1 base from V and 6 bases from J, the junction contained 9 bases not matched to a gene. CDR1 is SGHAT, CDR2 FQDESV, per germline (reference sequence). Indicated time point: time of PML onset. After about 16 to 60 months on natalizumab, the natalizumab-treated patients developed PML. Profiled with immunoSEQ multiplex PCR; TCRdb holds only in-frame clones, not every one. The sample has 30,000 or so clones; about 85% are singletons. This sequence joins TRBV11-1 and TRBJ2-1; 7 bases map to TRBD2. Material: PBMCs, obtained from a patient treated with natalizumab. This sequence was found in a woman between 25 and 40 years old with progressive multifocal leukoencephalopathy. The CDR3 protein is CASSLVTLGRGNEQFF. The DNA for the CDR3 is TGTGCCAGCAGCTTAGTGACCCTAGGGAGGGGCAATGAGCAGTTCTTC.